This is a list of T cell receptor beta chains from one sample in a study of response to subunit inactivated influenza vaccine. TCRdb ran MiXCR on the RT-PCR reads and lists one entry per CDR3 protein. This sample has 150,000 or so distinct CDR3 sequences, with about a tenth found just once. The sequencing used non-naive T cells sorted from PBMCs, collected about 6 weeks after vaccination. These TCRs come from a man aged 50-59 years who received an inactivated influenza vaccine. CDR3s include the opening cysteine and the closing phenylalanine or tryptophan. The order of the fields is D gene, V gene, clone size, J gene, CDR3 DNA, CDR3 protein. D genes are given only for firm matches. Clone sizes are given selectively: once, few, many, or a class where the clone is expanded.

D: TRBD2; V: TRBV6-2/TRBV6-3; size: NA; J: TRBJ2-4; DNA: TGTGCCAGCACCATAGAGGCGGGAGTGGGAAACATTCAGTACTTC; CDR3: CASTIEAGVGNIQYF
D: TRBD1; V: TRBV10-3; size: many; J: TRBJ2-1; DNA: TGTGCCATCAGTGGACAGGGGAATAATTACAATGAGCAGTTCTTC; CDR3: CAISGQGNNYNEQFF
D: NA; V: TRBV20-1; size: few; J: TRBJ2-5; DNA: TGCAGTGCTAGAGACGTCTACCAAGAGACCCAGTACTTC; CDR3: CSARDVYQETQYF
D: TRBD2; V: TRBV14; size: NA; J: TRBJ2-3; DNA: TGTGCCAGCAGCCAGACTAGCGGACTCTGGGATACGCAGTATTTT; CDR3: CASSQTSGLWDTQYF
D: NA; V: TRBV18; size: NA; J: TRBJ2-7; DNA: TGTGCCAGCTCGCGGGACAGCGGCTCCTACGAGCAGTACTTC; CDR3: CASSRDSGSYEQYF
D: NA; V: TRBV6-1; size: many; J: TRBJ1-3; DNA: TGTGCCAGCTCCGCCCGCCCCTCTGGAAACACCATATATTTT; CDR3: CASSARPSGNTIYF
D: TRBD2; V: TRBV6-1; size: NA; J: TRBJ2-3; DNA: TGTGCCAGCAGGATGACCGGGACTAGCGGGAAGACAGATACGCAGTATTTT; CDR3: CASRMTGTSGKTDTQYF
D: NA; V: TRBV9; size: NA; J: TRBJ1-5; DNA: TGTGCCAGCAGCGTAGGGTCCTCAGGGAGCAATCAGCCCCAGCATTTT; CDR3: CASSVGSSGSNQPQHF
D: NA; V: TRBV10-3; size: NA; J: TRBJ2-2; DNA: TGTGCCATCAGTGGCAGGGTGGACACCGGGGAGCTGTTTTTT; CDR3: CAISGRVDTGELFF
D: NA; V: TRBV19; size: NA; J: TRBJ2-6; DNA: TGTGCCAGTAGTATAGATCTGCCCTCACACGCAGCGGCCAACGTCCTGACTTTC; CDR3: CASSIDLPSHAAANVLTF
D: NA; V: TRBV2; size: NA; J: TRBJ1-2; DNA: TGTGCCAGCAGCGACACAGGGCTAGTGGATGGCTACACCTTC; CDR3: CASSDTGLVDGYTF
D: NA; V: TRBV28; size: few; J: TRBJ2-1; DNA: TGTGCCAGCAGTCCCTTATCCAGCTACAATGAGCAGTTCTTC; CDR3: CASSPLSSYNEQFF
D: NA; V: TRBV10-3; size: NA; J: TRBJ2-1; DNA: TGTGCCATCAGTGTACACAATGAGCAGTTCTTC; CDR3: CAISVHNEQFF
D: TRBD1; V: TRBV30; size: few; J: TRBJ2-6; DNA: TGTGCCTGGAGAAGGGGGCGCTTAAAAAGTGGGGCCAACGTCCTGACTTTC; CDR3: CAWRRGRLKSGANVLTF
D: NA; V: TRBV5-1; size: many; J: TRBJ2-7; DNA: TGCGCCAGCAGCTTGGGCGGCTTCGACGAGCAGTACTTC; CDR3: CASSLGGFDEQYF
D: NA; V: TRBV12-3/TRBV12-4; size: medium-sized; J: TRBJ2-3; DNA: TGTGCCAGCAGCTCCACAGATACGCAGTATTTT; CDR3: CASSSTDTQYF
D: NA; V: TRBV7-9; size: NA; J: TRBJ2-1; DNA: TGTGCCAGCAGCCCTTTAGGTAGCTCCTACAATGAGCAGTTCTTC; CDR3: CASSPLGSSYNEQFF
D: TRBD2; V: TRBV5-4; size: few; J: TRBJ2-4; DNA: TGTGCCAGCAGCTTGGTCTTTGCGGTGTCTAGCGGGGGGAGAGACATTCAGTACTTC; CDR3: CASSLVFAVSSGGRDIQYF
D: TRBD2; V: TRBV12-3/TRBV12-4; size: few; J: TRBJ2-1; DNA: TGTGCCAGCAGTTTAGATCTCTATTGGACGGAGCGGGGCAAGAGCTCCTACAATGAGCAGTTCTTC; CDR3: CASSLDLYWTERGKSSYNEQFF
D: NA; V: TRBV24-1; size: few; J: TRBJ2-7; DNA: TGTGCCACCAGTGATCCCCCAGGGCGACAGTACTTC; CDR3: CATSDPPGRQYF
D: NA; V: TRBV7-8; size: few; J: TRBJ1-2; DNA: TGTGCCAGCAGCGCCAGGGGTTCCTATGGCTACACCTTC; CDR3: CASSARGSYGYTF
D: NA; V: TRBV6-5; size: many; J: TRBJ1-3; DNA: TGTGCCAGCAGTTACTTCGCCGGGCGAGGACCTGGAAACACCATATATTTT; CDR3: CASSYFAGRGPGNTIYF
D: NA; V: TRBV4-2; size: NA; J: TRBJ1-4; DNA: TGTGCCAGCAGCCAAGTAGGTTCCCTGGGGGAAAAACTGTTTTTT; CDR3: CASSQVGSLGEKLFF
D: TRBD1; V: TRBV12-3/TRBV12-4; size: many; J: TRBJ2-7; DNA: TGTGCCAGCAGGGACCAGGGGGCAGACGAGCAGTACTTC; CDR3: CASRDQGADEQYF
D: NA; V: TRBV5-1; size: once; J: TRBJ2-6; DNA: TGCGCCAGCAGCGATGGAACCCCTGCCTCTGGGGCCAACGTCCTGACTTTC; CDR3: CASSDGTPASGANVLTF
D: NA; V: TRBV28; size: few; J: TRBJ2-5; DNA: TGTGCCAGCAGTCTATTAACAGGGATCGGGGAGACCCAGTACTTC; CDR3: CASSLLTGIGETQYF
D: NA; V: TRBV9; size: NA; J: TRBJ2-1; DNA: TGTGCCAGCAGCCCCACAAGAGTGGGGGATGAGCAGTTCTTC; CDR3: CASSPTRVGDEQFF
D: NA; V: TRBV30; size: many; J: TRBJ1-1; DNA: TGTGCCTGGAGGTATTATCGGGGGCGCACTGAAGCTTTCTTT; CDR3: CAWRYYRGRTEAFF
D: NA; V: TRBV6-1; size: NA; J: TRBJ2-7; DNA: TGTGCCAGCGGCGGGGCCGTTTTCTCCTACGAGCAGTACTTC; CDR3: CASGGAVFSYEQYF
D: NA; V: TRBV4-3; size: many; J: TRBJ2-7; DNA: TGCGCCAGCAGCCAAGATTCCCTACGGACAGGACTAAACTACGAGCAGTACTTC; CDR3: CASSQDSLRTGLNYEQYF
D: TRBD2; V: TRBV6-1; size: NA; J: TRBJ2-1; DNA: TGTGCCAGCAGAGGGACTAGCAGTTACAATGAGCAGTTCTTC; CDR3: CASRGTSSYNEQFF
D: NA; V: TRBV27; size: few; J: TRBJ2-1; DNA: TGTGCCAGCAGTGGGGACGGCTACAATGAGCAGTTCTTC; CDR3: CASSGDGYNEQFF
D: NA; V: TRBV6-1; size: few; J: TRBJ1-3; DNA: TGTGCCAGCGGGTCAGGAGTCTTTAGCTCTGGAAACACCATATATTTT; CDR3: CASGSGVFSSGNTIYF
D: NA; V: TRBV7-6; size: NA; J: TRBJ1-3; DNA: TGTGCCAGCAGCCCCGGCAGCAACTCTGGAAACACCATATATTTT; CDR3: CASSPGSNSGNTIYF
D: TRBD2; V: TRBV28; size: NA; J: TRBJ2-7; DNA: TGTGCCAGCAGTCCACCTCCGGGACTAGCCCTCACCTACGAGCAGTACTTC; CDR3: CASSPPPGLALTYEQYF
D: NA; V: TRBV20-1; size: few; J: TRBJ1-6; DNA: TGCAGTGCGGGGGGTGGGACACCCTATAATTCACCCCTCCACTTT; CDR3: CSAGGGTPYNSPLHF
D: TRBD2; V: TRBV7-9; size: NA; J: TRBJ2-7; DNA: TGTGCCAGCAGCTTGTCCGGTGGGCGGGAGTATCAGCAGTACTTC; CDR3: CASSLSGGREYQQYF
D: TRBD1; V: TRBV5-6; size: many; J: TRBJ2-5; DNA: TGTGCCAGCAGCTTCTATGACAGGGGCCTAGGAGAGACCCAGTACTTC; CDR3: CASSFYDRGLGETQYF
D: NA; V: TRBV7-2; size: NA; J: TRBJ1-3; DNA: TGTGCCAGCAGCTTAGCTGCAGACTCTGGAAACACCATATATTTT; CDR3: CASSLAADSGNTIYF
D: NA; V: TRBV20-1; size: few; J: TRBJ2-3; DNA: TGCAGTGCTAGAGATCTCTGGCTAGAGGCAGATACGCAGTATTTT; CDR3: CSARDLWLEADTQYF